This T cell receptor (beta chain) came from a study of resident and recirculating memory T cells in vitiligo. Study as a whole: Each patient gave two lesional and two nonlesional epidermal shave biopsies, plus PBMCs. Genomic DNA was extracted from whole homogenized samples, with no cell sorting. Study results and caveats: TCR sequences were not conserved across biopsy sites or patients. No single dominant TCR clone appeared; lesion clonality varied.

Notes on this clone: The target antigen is unknown.

CDR3 length: 12 residues. Germline CDR1 and CDR2: LGHNA and YSLEER. Deletions cut 3 bases from V and 7 bases from J, with 9 bases between. Repertoires were generated with immunoSEQ multiplex PCR, while TCRdb's copy carries only in-frame clones and drops some. Of 70,000 to 75,000 clones listed, just over 90% are singletons. The chain uses TRBV4-3 and TRBJ1-1; the D is unclear. This TCR came from a male donor with vitiligo. Specimen: blood. CDR3 sequence reads: CASSQRAGEAFF. The CDR3 DNA is TGCGCCAGCAGCCAGAGGGCGGGTGAAGCTTTCTTT.